What follows are 32 T cell receptor beta chains derived from one specimen sequenced in a study of cytomegalovirus exposure and HLA in healthy donors. PCR amplification relied on 60 Vbeta primers (plus 13 Jbeta primers). Repertoires were generated with immunoSEQ multiplex PCR, while TCRdb's copy carries only in-frame clones and drops some. This table holds approximately 30,000 clones. Sequencing input: PBMCs. Source of these receptors: a woman aged 40 to 55 in good health and CMV-seropositive.

The rearrangement links TRBV9 to TRBJ2-7; D is uncertain. The CDR3 length is 14 residues. Germline CDR1 SGDLS, CDR2 YYNGEE. With 0 bases removed from V and 2 bases from J, the gap between germline ends came to 9 bases. The CDR3 loop is CASSVASAAYEQYF. CDR3 nucleotide sequence: TGTGCCAGCAGCGTAGCAAGCGCCGCCTACGAGCAGTACTTC.

The chain is built from TRBV18 and TRBJ2-3; 14 nucleotides match TRBD2. The V segment lost 4 bases and the J segment 3 bases; nucleotides outside the gene matches: 6. Germline lookup yields CDR1 KGHSH and CDR2 LQKENI. The CDR3 is 17 residues long. Written as DNA, the CDR3 is TGTGCCAGCTCACTAGGACTAGCGGGAGGTGGTACAGATACGCAGTATTTT. As protein: CASSLGLAGGGTDTQYF.

The chain links TRBV5-1 to TRBJ1-2; 11 bases align to TRBD1. The CDR3 consists of 17 residues. J was trimmed by 0 bases and V by 4 bases; bases with no gene match: 8. Germline-derived CDR1 and CDR2 are SGHRS and YFSETQ. The CDR3 region is CASSIRDRGAANYGYTF. The CDR3 region has the DNA TGCGCCAGCAGCATCCGGGACAGGGGGGCCGCTAACTATGGCTACACCTTC. Looking up the rest from reference TRBV5-1 and TRBJ1-2 gives the full variable domain: KAGVTQTPRYLIKTRGQQVTLSCSPISGHRSVSWYQQTPGQGLQFLFEYFSETQRNKGNFPGRFSGRQFSNSRSEMNVSTLELGDSALYLCASSIRDRGAANYGYTFGSGTRLTVV.

The V gene is TRBV7-2, the J gene TRBJ2-7, with TRBD2 identical over 10 bases. V shed 1 base, J shed 1 base, and the junction held 4 bases outside the gene matches. This CDR3 has 16 amino acids. Germline assignment: CDR1 SGHTA and CDR2 FQGNSA. The CDR3 DNA is TGTGCCAGCAGCTTAGACCCGACTAGCGGGTCCTACGAGCAGTACTTC. This translates into CASSLDPTSGSYEQYF. The full variable domain, its missing parts supplied by reference TRBV7-2 and TRBJ2-7, is GAGVSQSPSNKVTEKGKDVELRCDPISGHTALYWYRQSLGQGLEFLIYFQGNSAPDKSGLPSDRFSAERTGGSVSTLTIQRTQQEDSAVYLCASSLDPTSGSYEQYFGPGTRLTVT.

CDR3 in DNA: TGTGCCAGCTCACCTCAGGGGGCGCCTAATGAAAAACTGTTTTTT. Protein product: CASSPQGAPNEKLFF. The genes are TRBV18 and TRBJ1-4, with TRBD1 matching over 8 bases. The CDR3 runs to 15 residues. Germline values: CDR1 KGHSH, CDR2 LQKENI. V shed 3 bases and J 3 bases; nucleotides not matched to a gene: 3.

The chain is built from TRBV30 and TRBJ1-4; 10 nucleotides align to TRBD1. V dropped 1 base and J dropped 5; count of bases not matched to a gene: 4. This CDR3 spans 15 amino acids. CDR1 is GTSNPN and CDR2 is SVGIG in the germline V gene (reference sequence). CDR3 coding DNA: TGTGCCTGGAGTGACCGGGACAGGGGAAATGAAAAACTGTTTTTT. Its protein product is CAWSDRDRGNEKLFF.

The chain couples TRBV9 to TRBJ2-5; tentatively, D is TRBD2 (5 bases). The CDR3 is made up of 14 amino acids. Trimming shortened V by 4 bases and J by 5 bases, and 15 bases separated the two germline ends. Germline values: CDR1 SGDLS, CDR2 YYNGEE. The DNA of the CDR3 is TGTGCCAGCAGCCCCGGGGAAGGCGGGGAGACCCAGTACTTC. Translated, it gives CASSPGEGGETQYF.

The genes are TRBV19 and TRBJ2-7; 7 nucleotides line up with TRBD2. The CDR3 contains 15 residues. CDR1 LNHDA and CDR2 SQIVND come from the germline V gene (reference sequence). Trimming cost V 0 bases and J 2 bases; bases outside gene matches: 4. The CDR3: CASSIEGRAAYEQYF. As DNA, the CDR3 is TGTGCCAGTAGTATAGAAGGGAGGGCGGCCTACGAGCAGTACTTC.

The chain couples TRBV18 to TRBJ1-1, with 8 bases aligning to TRBD1. Looked up from germline, CDR1 is KGHSH and CDR2 is LQKENI. V trimming: 5 bases; J trimming: 4 bases; junction bases outside the gene matches: 6. This CDR3 spans 14 amino acids. In DNA form, the CDR3 reads TGTGCCAGCTCAGCGGGACAGGTAGGCACTGAAGCTTTCTTT. Translating it yields CASSAGQVGTEAFF.

V usage is TRBV18 and J usage is TRBJ1-1; D unclear. Deletions cut 0 bases from V and 2 bases from J, with 13 bases between. Germline V gene lookup returns CDR1 KGHSH and CDR2 LQKENI. The CDR3 runs to 16 residues. The CDR3 DNA reads TGTGCCAGCTCACCACCACCGGGTGTCATCAACACTGAAGCTTTCTTT. Its protein is CASSPPPGVINTEAFF.

The chain uses TRBV18 and TRBJ2-7; 7 bases are a match to TRBD2. The CDR3 has 14 amino acids. J lost 3 bases, V lost 6 bases, and 8 bases had no gene match. Germline V lookup: CDR1 KGHSH, CDR2 LQKENI. The CDR3 coding sequence is TGTGCCAGCTCTCTTATCGGGACTAACTACGAGCAGTACTTC. Translation gives CASSLIGTNYEQYF.

The chain has TRBV4-1 and TRBJ2-2; tentative D call: TRBD1 (6 bases). This CDR3 region has 15 residues. Looked up from germline, CDR1 is MGHRA and CDR2 is YSYEKL. With 4 bases removed from V and 1 base from J, the gap between germline ends came to 10 bases. The CDR3 loop is CASSRPTGNTGELFF. As DNA, the CDR3 is TGCGCCAGCAGCCGGCCGACAGGGAACACCGGGGAGCTGTTTTTT.

In the case of this clone: The junction departs from the called germline gene at one end, perhaps through a read error. The CDR3 DNA is TGTGCCAGCAGTGAACCTCTGGGGAGGGAGCCGGACTTC. Encoded protein: CASSEPLGREPDF. The chain uses TRBV6-1 and TRBJ2-7; 7 nucleotides agree with TRBD2. The CDR3 is made up of 13 amino acids. In germline, CDR1 is MNHNS, CDR2 SASEGT.

In the case of this clone: This sample includes further DNA sequences coding for the same CDR3. This chain links TRBV6-6 with TRBJ2-5, with TRBD1 as a possible D gene (6 bases). Trimming took 4 bases from V and 5 from J, leaving 8 bases between them. Germline CDR1 and CDR2: MNHNY and SVGAGI (reference sequence). The CDR3 loop spans 12 amino acids. CDR3 residues: CASSSQGETQYF. Written as DNA, the CDR3 is TGTGCCAGCAGTTCCCAGGGGGAGACCCAGTACTTC.

This chain uses TRBV29-1 with TRBJ2-1; 10 nucleotides align to TRBD2. J was trimmed by 9 bases and V by 6 bases; bases with no gene match: 14. Germline CDR1 is SQVTM and CDR2 is ANQGSEA. CDR3 length equals 15 residues. The CDR3 protein is CSVRLRLAGVGEQFF. DNA of the CDR3: TGCAGCGTCCGGCTGAGGCTAGCGGGAGTGGGTGAGCAGTTCTTC.

The rearrangement joins TRBV7-3 to TRBJ2-2, with a possible D match to TRBD2 (6 bases). This CDR3 is 14 amino acids long. Germline V gene sequence: CDR1 SGHTA, CDR2 FQGTGA. V lost 2 bases, J lost 3 bases, and 7 bases lay in between. The CDR3: CASSLGGDTGELFF. The CDR3 DNA sequence: TGTGCCAGCAGCTTAGGAGGGGACACCGGGGAGCTGTTTTTT.

V is TRBV7-9 and J is TRBJ2-2; D might be TRBD2 (6 bases). The CDR3 is 14 residues long. V was pared by 6 bases and J by 6 bases, with 14 bases between. Germline CDR1 and CDR2: SEHNR and FQNEAQ (reference sequence). The CDR3, as DNA: TGTGCCAGCAGTCCCCCCGGGGGTCCCGGGGAGCTGTTTTTT. Protein: CASSPPGGPGELFF.

Its frequency marks this clone as medium-sized. The chain joins TRBV5-4 to TRBJ2-7, with unresolved D. V was pared by 5 bases and J by 4 bases, with 10 bases between. This CDR3 has 12 amino acids. Germline assignment: CDR1 SGHNT and CDR2 YYREEE (reference sequence). The CDR3 sequence is CASRNSLYEQYF. In DNA form, the CDR3 reads TGTGCCAGCAGGAACAGTCTTTACGAGCAGTACTTC.

Here the CDR3 DNA reads TGTGCCAGCAGCCTTCTTTATGGCTACACCTTC. Protein: CASSLLYGYTF. This chain uses TRBV9 with TRBJ1-2; D unresolved. Looked up from germline, CDR1 is SGDLS and CDR2 is YYNGEE. Trimming left V 4 bases short and J 5 bases short, with 6 bases between. The CDR3 has 11 residues.

The CDR3 is CASSQDLGGGGSRETQYF. The CDR3 DNA reads as TGCGCCAGCAGCCAAGATCTGGGGGGAGGCGGGAGTCGGGAGACCCAGTACTTC. This chain links TRBV4-3 with TRBJ2-5; 7 bases agree with TRBD2. V was clipped by 0 bases and J by 5 bases; unmatched bases: 15. Per germline, CDR1 LGHNA and CDR2 YSLEER. This CDR3 region has 18 residues.

This chain uses TRBV29-1 with TRBJ2-1; the D is unclear. The CDR3 extends over 12 amino acids. Trimming left V 4 bases short and J 4 bases short, with 8 bases between. The V gene's germline CDR1 is SQVTM and CDR2 ANQGSEA. CDR3 residues: CSVGSTYNEQFF. For the CDR3, the DNA is TGCAGCGTTGGGAGTACGTACAATGAGCAGTTCTTC.

This chain links TRBV4-3 with TRBJ2-3, with TRBD2 identical over 8 bases. The ends lost 0 bases at V and 0 bases at J; junction bases unmatched: 5. The CDR3 is made up of 17 amino acids. Germline V gives CDR1 LGHNA, CDR2 YSLEER. This CDR3 is CASSQEVSGISTDTQYF. CDR3 sequence (DNA): TGCGCCAGCAGCCAAGAAGTTAGCGGGATCAGCACAGATACGCAGTATTTT.

This chain links TRBV18 with TRBJ2-7, with 9 bases identical to TRBD1. Germline V lookup: CDR1 KGHSH, CDR2 LQKENI. The trim removed 6 bases at V and 7 bases at J, leaving 4 bases unmatched. The CDR3 is made up of 12 amino acids. The CDR3: CASSWDRAEQYF. CDR3 in DNA: TGTGCCAGCTCTTGGGACAGGGCTGAGCAGTACTTC.

V is TRBV28 and J is TRBJ2-1; 8 bases are shared with TRBD1. The length of the CDR3 is 16 residues. Per the germline V gene, CDR1 is MDHEN and CDR2 is SYDVKM. The V segment lost 5 bases and the J segment 5 bases; nucleotides outside the gene matches: 11. CDR3 sequence reads: CASSVWGDRINNEQFF. As DNA, the CDR3 is TGTGCCAGCAGTGTGTGGGGGGACAGGATTAACAATGAGCAGTTCTTC.

J is TRBJ2-1 and V is TRBV5-1, with 9 bases aligning to TRBD2. V dropped 1 base and J dropped 3; count of bases not matched to a gene: 2. CDR3 size: 15 residues. Germline CDR1 SGHRS, CDR2 YFSETQ. CDR3 in DNA: TGCGCCAGCAGCTTGACGACTAGCGGCTACAATGAGCAGTTCTTC. Its translation: CASSLTTSGYNEQFF.

The chain combines TRBV28 with TRBJ2-3; D is perhaps TRBD2 (6 bases). Germline assignment: CDR1 MDHEN and CDR2 SYDVKM. Trimming stripped 5 bases from V and 0 bases from J, with 18 bases between. CDR3 length equals 17 residues. In DNA form, the CDR3 reads TGTGCCAGCAGTCACACATATCCGGGACTCAGCACAGATACGCAGTATTTT. Protein sequence: CASSHTYPGLSTDTQYF. Full variable domain (remainder filled in from reference TRBV28 and TRBJ2-3): DVKVTQSSRYLVKRTGEKVFLECVQDMDHENMFWYRQDPGLGLRLIYFSYDVKMKEKGDIPEGYSVSREKKERFSLILESASTNQTSMYLCASSHTYPGLSTDTQYFGPGTRLTVL.

The chain recombines TRBV5-5 with TRBJ1-1; D is perhaps TRBD1 (6 bases). V lost 4 bases, J lost 10 bases, and 17 bases lay in between. CDR3 size: 13 residues. Germline V CDR1 and CDR2: SGHKS, YYEKEE (reference sequence). CDR3 sequence (DNA): TGTGCCAGCAGCCCGGACAGTCACCGAGGAGCTTTCTTT. The encoded protein is CASSPDSHRGAFF.

The rearrangement uses TRBV14 and TRBJ1-1; maybe TRBD1 (5 bases). The CDR3 has 13 residues. Germline V gives CDR1 SGHDN, CDR2 FVKESK. V was clipped by 3 bases and J by 3 bases, with 8 bases between them. CDR3 DNA: TGTGCCAGCAGCCAGTCAGGGTACACTGAAGCTTTCTTT. Translated, it gives CASSQSGYTEAFF.

The rearrangement joins TRBV15 to TRBJ2-3; D gene ambiguous. Germline CDR1 reads LNHNV; CDR2 reads YYDKDF (reference sequence). V lost 6 bases, J lost 1 base, and 17 bases lay in between. The CDR3 is 16 amino acids. The CDR3 loop reads CATSLTPSSGTDTQYF. The DNA of the CDR3 is TGTGCCACCAGTTTGACTCCTAGTAGTGGCACAGATACGCAGTATTTT.

The chain links TRBV9 to TRBJ2-5; 7 bases match TRBD1. The V and J ends lost 3 bases and 5 bases, in that order; junction bases with no gene match: 7. This CDR3 has 14 amino acids. Germline V gene data show CDR1 as SGDLS and CDR2 as YYNGEE. CDR3 sequence: CASSGQGLWETQYF. CDR3 nucleotide sequence: TGTGCCAGCAGCGGACAGGGTTTGTGGGAGACCCAGTACTTC. The whole variable domain, remainder taken from reference TRBV9 and TRBJ2-5, is DSGVTQTPKHLITATGQRVTLRCSPRSGDLSVYWYQQSLDQGLQFLIQYYNGEERAKGNILERFSAQQFPDLHSELNLSSLELGDSALYFCASSGQGLWETQYFGPGTRLLVL.

The V call is TRBV4-3, the J call TRBJ2-2; 13 positions agree with TRBD2. With V trimmed by 0 bases and J by 5 bases, 9 bases remained unmatched. This CDR3 region has 19 residues. Per the germline V gene, CDR1 is LGHNA and CDR2 is YSLEER. The CDR3 protein is CASSQDPGTSGTRTGELFF. CDR3 DNA: TGCGCCAGCAGCCAAGACCCTGGGACTAGCGGGACCCGGACCGGGGAGCTGTTTTTT.

This chain links TRBV5-3 with TRBJ2-7; the match to TRBD2 covers 7 bases. TRBV5-3 is identified as an open reading frame with a role that is uncertain. J lost 7 bases, V lost 0 bases, and 16 bases had no gene match. This CDR3 has 17 residues. The CDR3 DNA reads TGTGCCAGAAGCTTGGGTCTGTGGGAGCGGGGTCTGGGAGAGCAGTACTTC. Its translation is CARSLGLWERGLGEQYF.